Following are 26 T cell receptor beta chains from one sample sequenced in a study of blood T cell repertoires in COVID-19. Only in-frame clones appear in the TCRdb table, and some are missing; sequencing was by immunoSEQ multiplex PCR. Of about 160,000 clones listed, around 75% are singletons. The material sequenced was peripheral blood. Receptors originate from a woman older than 75 with acute or convalescent COVID-19.

The rearrangement uses TRBV11-2 and TRBJ2-7; 12 nucleotides align to TRBD1. Germline values: CDR1 SGHAT, CDR2 FQNNGV. V was pared by 0 bases and J by 3 bases, with 6 bases of the junction left unmatched. This CDR3 contains 17 residues. In nucleotides, the CDR3 is TGTGCCAGCAGCTTAGATTCCGGGACAGGGGGCGTCTACGAGCAGTACTTC. Translation gives CASSLDSGTGGVYEQYF.

This rearrangement joins TRBV4-1 to TRBJ1-6; D not certain. Trimming removed 2 bases at V and 7 bases at J, with 12 bases between. Germline assignment: CDR1 MGHRA and CDR2 YSYEKL. This CDR3 contains 15 residues. DNA of the CDR3: TGCGCCAGCAGCCAAACTAGTTTCGTCAATTCACCCCTCCACTTT. Amino acid sequence: CASSQTSFVNSPLHF.

The genes are TRBV5-1 and TRBJ2-7; TRBD1 agrees at 9 bases. Looked up from germline, CDR1 is SGHRS and CDR2 is YFSETQ. This CDR3 has 16 residues. Trimming took 0 bases from V and 3 from J; bases not matched to a gene: 7. The CDR3 region is CASSLAPDRGDYEQYF. Here the CDR3 DNA reads TGCGCCAGCAGCTTGGCCCCGGACAGGGGAGACTACGAGCAGTACTTC.

The V call is TRBV2, the J call TRBJ1-1; D remains ambiguous. Germline lookup yields CDR1 SNHLY and CDR2 FYNNEI. The CDR3 has 15 amino acids. V lost 3 bases and J 1 base, leaving 12 bases between the germline ends. CDR3 DNA: TGTGCCAGCAGTGATTGGGCCGATAGGAACACTGAAGCTTTCTTT. Its translation is CASSDWADRNTEAFF.

The chain uses TRBV2 and TRBJ2-7, with D tentatively TRBD1 (5 bases). This CDR3 contains 15 residues. CDR1 and CDR2 (germline): SNHLY, FYNNEI. Trimming took off 4 bases at V and 2 bases at J, with 15 bases between the two ends. The DNA of the CDR3 is TGTGCCAGCAGTGCCCGACAGATTTCCGCCTACGAGCAGTACTTC. Its protein product is CASSARQISAYEQYF. The variable domain in full, with the rest retrieved from reference TRBV2 and TRBJ2-7, is EPEVTQTPSHQVTQMGQEVILRCVPISNHLYFYWYRQILGQKVEFLVSFYNNEISEKSEIFDDQFSVERPDGSNFTLKIRSTKLEDSAMYFCASSARQISAYEQYFGPGTRLTVT.

The sample holds a few counts of this clone. The chain recombines TRBV11-2 with TRBJ1-6; weak D call: TRBD1 (5 bases). Germline V gene sequence: CDR1 SGHAT, CDR2 FQNNGV. The CDR3 contains 15 residues. V lost 5 bases, J lost 9 bases, and 17 bases lay in between. The DNA for the CDR3 is TGTGCCAGCAGCGGGGACTGGAAGGCTCGTTCACCCCTCCACTTT. This sequence encodes CASSGDWKARSPLHF.

V usage is TRBV7-8 and J usage is TRBJ2-7; TRBD2 aligns across 13 bases. Germline V gene sequence: CDR1 SGHVS, CDR2 FQNEAQ. Unmatched junction bases numbered 12, after V lost 4 bases and J lost 6 bases. CDR3 length: 17 residues. The CDR3 coding sequence is TGTGCCAGCAGCTACGGACTAGCGGGAGTCTGGGGAGGCGAGCAGTACTTC. Translation gives CASSYGLAGVWGGEQYF.

V is TRBV19 and J is TRBJ1-5; D is perhaps TRBD1 (5 bases). Trimming stripped 3 bases from V and 0 bases from J, with 9 bases between. Looked up from germline, CDR1 is LNHDA and CDR2 is SQIVND (reference sequence). The CDR3 has 15 amino acids. CDR3 sequence: CASSMRQTSNQPQHF. In DNA form, the CDR3 reads TGTGCCAGTAGTATGAGACAGACTAGCAATCAGCCCCAGCATTTT.

The chain joins TRBV24-1 to TRBJ2-1, with D perhaps TRBD2 (5 bases). The CDR3 loop spans 14 amino acids. Germline V gene lookup returns CDR1 KGHDR and CDR2 SFDVKD. Trimming removed 6 bases at V and 5 bases at J, with 13 bases between. The chain's CDR3 is CATSRGNPDNEQFF. The CDR3 DNA follows: TGTGCCACCAGTCGAGGGAATCCCGACAATGAGCAGTTCTTC.

J is TRBJ1-2 and V is TRBV5-1; 11 bases are shared with TRBD1. Germline V gives CDR1 SGHRS, CDR2 YFSETQ. The CDR3 is 14 residues long. The trim removed 4 bases at V and 8 bases at J, leaving 7 bases unmatched. The CDR3 DNA follows: TGCGCCAGCAGCCTGGACGGGACAGGGGGAGGCTACACCTTC. Its protein product is CASSLDGTGGGYTF.

The J gene is TRBJ1-6, the V gene TRBV6-4, with 10 bases lining up with TRBD1. Trimming at V came to 3 bases and at J to 7 bases, leaving 3 bases not matched to a gene. Germline CDR1 is MRHNA and CDR2 is SNTAGT. The CDR3 is made up of 15 amino acids. DNA for the CDR3: TGTGCCAGCAGTGATTGGGACAGGGGCAATTCACCCCTCCACTTT. Translated, it gives CASSDWDRGNSPLHF.

The chain combines TRBV6-5 with TRBJ1-3; D is ambiguous. This CDR3 has 15 residues. V was shortened by 8 bases and J by 0 bases, with 14 bases between the two germline ends. CDR1 is MNHEY and CDR2 is SVGAGI in the germline V gene. The CDR3 here is CASGVGRDSGNTIYF. The CDR3 bases are TGTGCCAGCGGGGTAGGACGGGACTCTGGAAACACCATATATTTT.

The chain links TRBV7-2 to TRBJ1-5; the match to TRBD1 covers 8 bases. V lost 5 bases, J lost 7 bases, and 4 bases stayed unmatched. This CDR3 has 13 amino acids. Germline V gives CDR1 SGHTA, CDR2 FQGNSA. The CDR3 region is CASSSDRGQPQHF. Written as DNA, the CDR3 is TGTGCCAGCAGCAGCGACAGGGGCCAGCCCCAGCATTTT.

The genes are TRBV6-2 or TRBV6-3 and TRBJ2-2; 13 bases are shared with TRBD2. The J segment lost 3 bases and the V segment lost 4 bases, leaving 5 bases of the junction unmatched. The V gene's germline CDR1 is MNHEY and CDR2 SVGEGT. The CDR3 has 17 amino acids. CDR3 amino acids: CASSFRLAGGDTGELFF. CDR3 DNA sequence: TGTGCCAGCAGTTTCCGACTAGCGGGGGGTGACACCGGGGAGCTGTTTTTT.

The V call is TRBV28, the J call TRBJ2-7; 10 bases are shared with TRBD1. With 3 bases clipped from V and 5 bases from J, the junction kept 7 bases outside the gene matches. Germline-derived CDR1 and CDR2 are MDHEN and SYDVKM. The CDR3 is 15 residues long. The DNA for the CDR3 is TGTGCCAGCAGTTTCCCGGGACAGGGGATTCACGAGCAGTACTTC. Amino acids: CASSFPGQGIHEQYF. Using reference TRBV28 and TRBJ2-7 for the parts outside the CDR3, the full variable domain is DVKVTQSSRYLVKRTGEKVFLECVQDMDHENMFWYRQDPGLGLRLIYFSYDVKMKEKGDIPEGYSVSREKKERFSLILESASTNQTSMYLCASSFPGQGIHEQYFGPGTRLTVT.

Points on this clone: The junction and the germline gene differ at one end; a read error may be behind it. This chain uses TRBV28 with TRBJ1-2; TRBD1 might be the D (6 bases). CDR1 is MDHEN and CDR2 is SYDVKM in the germline V gene. The CDR3 spans 17 residues. For the CDR3, the DNA is TGTGCCCGCAGTACGACCGGGGGGGGGCCTGGGAACTATGGCTACACCTTC. Protein: CARSTTGGGPGNYGYTF.

The chain combines TRBV11-2 with TRBJ2-5; D may be TRBD2 (6 bases). V lost 3 bases and J lost 3, with 14 bases in between. Germline values: CDR1 SGHAT, CDR2 FQNNGV. CDR3 length: 15 amino acids. The DNA of the CDR3 is TGTGCCAGCAGCTTGCCGGCCGGCGGGAAAGAGACCCAGTACTTC. Translated: CASSLPAGGKETQYF.

CDR3 in amino acids: CASSVAGVGEQYF. DNA for the CDR3: TGTGCCAGCAGCGTAGCCGGGGTGGGCGAGCAGTACTTC. The gene calls are TRBV9 and TRBJ2-7; perhaps TRBD2 as D (5 bases). V was pared by 0 bases and J by 6 bases, with 10 bases between. The CDR3 is 13 amino acids. Germline CDR1 SGDLS, CDR2 YYNGEE.

The chain couples TRBV18 to TRBJ2-7; D perhaps matches TRBD1 (6 bases). The CDR3 consists of 13 residues. Germline V gives CDR1 KGHSH, CDR2 LQKENI. V was pared by 3 bases and J by 8 bases, with 14 bases between. The CDR3 nucleotides are TGTGCCAGCTCACCGTCCCGGGACAATCAGCAGTACTTC. Protein sequence: CASSPSRDNQQYF. Together with reference TRBV18 and TRBJ2-7, the CDR3 gives the full variable domain: NAGVMQNPRHLVRRRGQEARLRCSPMKGHSHVYWYRQLPEEGLKFMVYLQKENIIDESGMPKERFSAEFPKEGPSILRIQQVVRGDSAAYFCASSPSRDNQQYFGPGTRLTVT.

This rearrangement joins TRBV5-1 to TRBJ2-3; D remains ambiguous. CDR1 and CDR2 from the germline V gene are SGHRS and YFSETQ. Trimming pared 0 bases from V and 5 bases from J, leaving 13 bases between. The CDR3 sequence is 15 residues long. CDR3: CASSLGAGTRDTQYF. The CDR3 DNA sequence: TGCGCCAGCAGCTTGGGAGCAGGAACGAGAGATACGCAGTATTTT.

The V call is TRBV28, the J call TRBJ1-5; 8 bases map to TRBD1. This CDR3 is built from 15 residues. Germline values: CDR1 MDHEN, CDR2 SYDVKM. Unmatched junction bases numbered 6, after V lost 7 bases and J lost 1 base. Here the CDR3 reads CASTLPGGSNQPQHF. The CDR3 bases are TGTGCCAGCACCCTCCCAGGGGGCAGCAATCAGCCCCAGCATTTT.

The chain combines TRBV19 with TRBJ2-7, with TRBD1 identical over 9 bases. Germline V gene sequence: CDR1 LNHDA, CDR2 SQIVND (reference sequence). The trim removed 7 bases at V and 6 bases at J, leaving 7 bases unmatched. The CDR3 contains 13 residues. The chain's CDR3 is CASTPGQGGEQYF. DNA for the CDR3: TGTGCCAGTACCCCGGGACAGGGAGGCGAGCAGTACTTC.

This clone was seen a handful of times. The V and J genes are TRBV5-5 and TRBJ2-7; D uncertain. Trimming left V 6 bases short and J 6 bases short, with 19 bases between. The CDR3 is 14 residues long. Germline assignment: CDR1 SGHKS and CDR2 YYEKEE (reference sequence). CDR3 in amino acids: CASTFLPELGEQYF. The CDR3 DNA reads as TGTGCCAGCACCTTCCTTCCGGAGCTGGGCGAGCAGTACTTC.

The chain joins TRBV7-2 to TRBJ2-2; TRBD2 aligns across 13 bases. CDR3 length: 15 amino acids. V lost 5 bases to trimming and J lost 13 bases; unmatched junction nucleotides: 10. Germline V gene sequence: CDR1 SGHTA, CDR2 FQGNSA. This chain's CDR3 is CASSTAGTSGKGLFF. The CDR3 bases are TGTGCCAGCAGCACGGCCGGGACTAGCGGGAAAGGGCTGTTTTTT.

This sequence joins TRBV30 and TRBJ2-3; D gene uncertain. The V end was cut by 4 bases, the J end by 2 bases, with 10 bases between. Germline-derived CDR1 and CDR2 are GTSNPN and SVGIG (reference sequence). The CDR3 spans 13 residues. The CDR3 loop reads CAWTPQYTDTQYF. The CDR3 coding sequence is TGTGCCTGGACCCCTCAGTACACAGATACGCAGTATTTT. The full variable domain, with the rest looked up from reference TRBV30 and TRBJ2-3, is SQTIHQWPATLVQPVGSPLSLECTVEGTSNPNLYWYRQAAGRGLQLLFYSVGIGQISSEVPQNLSASRPQDRQFILSSKKLLLSDSGFYLCAWTPQYTDTQYFGPGTRLTVL.

This sequence joins TRBV18 and TRBJ2-7; the D gene is possibly TRBD2 (5 bases). The CDR3 consists of 15 residues. Germline V gene sequence: CDR1 KGHSH, CDR2 LQKENI. V was cut by 0 bases and J by 4 bases, with 13 bases left in between. Here the CDR3 reads CASSPPARAEYEQYF. Here the CDR3 DNA reads TGTGCCAGCTCACCACCGGCGAGGGCTGAGTACGAGCAGTACTTC.